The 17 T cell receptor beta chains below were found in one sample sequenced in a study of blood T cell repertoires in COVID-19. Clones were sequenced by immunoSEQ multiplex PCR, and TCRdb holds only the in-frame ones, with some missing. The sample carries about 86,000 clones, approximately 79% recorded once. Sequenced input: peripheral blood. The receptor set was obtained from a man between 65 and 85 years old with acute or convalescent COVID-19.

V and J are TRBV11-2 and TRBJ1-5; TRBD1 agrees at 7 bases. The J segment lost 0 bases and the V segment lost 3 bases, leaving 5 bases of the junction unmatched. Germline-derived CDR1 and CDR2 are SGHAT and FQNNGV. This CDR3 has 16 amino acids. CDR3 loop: CASSLGDRNSNQPQHF. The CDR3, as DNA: TGTGCCAGCAGCTTGGGGGACAGAAATAGCAATCAGCCCCAGCATTTT.

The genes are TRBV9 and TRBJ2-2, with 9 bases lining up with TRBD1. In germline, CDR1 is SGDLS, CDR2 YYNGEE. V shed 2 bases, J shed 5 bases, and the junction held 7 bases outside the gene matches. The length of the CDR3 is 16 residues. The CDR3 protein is CASSVVQGARTGELFF. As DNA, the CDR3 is TGTGCCAGCAGCGTGGTACAGGGGGCTAGGACCGGGGAGCTGTTTTTT. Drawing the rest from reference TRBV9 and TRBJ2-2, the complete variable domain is DSGVTQTPKHLITATGQRVTLRCSPRSGDLSVYWYQQSLDQGLQFLIQYYNGEERAKGNILERFSAQQFPDLHSELNLSSLELGDSALYFCASSVVQGARTGELFFGEGSRLTVL.

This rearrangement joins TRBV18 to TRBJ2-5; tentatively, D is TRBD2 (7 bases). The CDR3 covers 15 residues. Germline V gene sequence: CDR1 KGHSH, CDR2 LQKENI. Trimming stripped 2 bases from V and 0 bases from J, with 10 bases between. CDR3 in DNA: TGTGCCAGCTCACCAGTGCGGGGGCACCAAGAGACCCAGTACTTC. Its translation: CASSPVRGHQETQYF.

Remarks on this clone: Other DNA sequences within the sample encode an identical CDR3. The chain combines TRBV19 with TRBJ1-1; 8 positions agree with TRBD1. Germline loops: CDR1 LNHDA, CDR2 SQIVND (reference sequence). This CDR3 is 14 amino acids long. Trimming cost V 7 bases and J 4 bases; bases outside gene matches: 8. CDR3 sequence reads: CASTPTGVGTEAFF. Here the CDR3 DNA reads TGTGCCAGTACTCCGACAGGGGTTGGCACTGAAGCTTTCTTT.

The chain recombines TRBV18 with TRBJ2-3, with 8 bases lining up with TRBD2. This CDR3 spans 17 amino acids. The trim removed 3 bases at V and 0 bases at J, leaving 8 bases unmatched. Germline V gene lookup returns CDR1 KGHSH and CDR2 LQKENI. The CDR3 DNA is TGTGCCAGCTCACCCTTACCGGGACTAGAGAGCACAGATACGCAGTATTTT. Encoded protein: CASSPLPGLESTDTQYF.

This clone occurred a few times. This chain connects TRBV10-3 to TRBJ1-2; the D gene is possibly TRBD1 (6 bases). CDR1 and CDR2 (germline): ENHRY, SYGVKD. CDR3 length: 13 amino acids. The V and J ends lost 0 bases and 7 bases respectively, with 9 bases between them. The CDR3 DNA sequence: TGTGCCATCAGTGAGTCACAGGGTCTTGGCTACACCTTC. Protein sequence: CAISESQGLGYTF.

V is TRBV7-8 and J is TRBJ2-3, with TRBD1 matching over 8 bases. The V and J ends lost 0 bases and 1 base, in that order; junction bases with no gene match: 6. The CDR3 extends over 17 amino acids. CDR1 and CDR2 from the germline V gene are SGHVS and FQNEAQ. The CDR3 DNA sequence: TGTGCCAGCAGCTTAGCGGTTGGGACAGGAGGCACAGATACGCAGTATTTT. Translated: CASSLAVGTGGTDTQYF.

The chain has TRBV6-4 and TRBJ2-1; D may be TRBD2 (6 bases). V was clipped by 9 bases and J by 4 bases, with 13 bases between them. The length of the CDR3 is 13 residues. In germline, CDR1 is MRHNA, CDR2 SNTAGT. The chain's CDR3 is CASSIGGYNEQFF. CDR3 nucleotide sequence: TGTGCCAGTTCTATTGGGGGGTACAATGAGCAGTTCTTC.

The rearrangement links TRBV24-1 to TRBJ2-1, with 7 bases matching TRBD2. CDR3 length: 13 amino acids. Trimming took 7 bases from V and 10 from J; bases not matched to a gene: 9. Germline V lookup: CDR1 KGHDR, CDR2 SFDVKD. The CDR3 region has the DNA TGTGCCACCAGAGGACTAGTTGGTAAGGAGCAGTTCTTC. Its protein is CATRGLVGKEQFF.

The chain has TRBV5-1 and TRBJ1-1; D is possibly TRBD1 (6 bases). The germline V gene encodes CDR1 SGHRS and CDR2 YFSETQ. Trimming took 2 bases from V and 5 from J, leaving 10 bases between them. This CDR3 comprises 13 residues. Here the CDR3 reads CASSFQGRTEAFF. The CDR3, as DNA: TGCGCCAGCAGCTTTCAGGGGCGGACTGAAGCTTTCTTT.

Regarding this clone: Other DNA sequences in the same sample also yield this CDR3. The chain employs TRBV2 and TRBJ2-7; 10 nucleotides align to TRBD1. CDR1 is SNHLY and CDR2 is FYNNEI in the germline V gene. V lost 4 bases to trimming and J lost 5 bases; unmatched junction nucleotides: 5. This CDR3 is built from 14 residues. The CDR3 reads CASSAGTGAHEQYV. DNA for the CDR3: TGTGCCAGCAGTGCCGGGACAGGGGCCCACGAGCAGTACGTC.

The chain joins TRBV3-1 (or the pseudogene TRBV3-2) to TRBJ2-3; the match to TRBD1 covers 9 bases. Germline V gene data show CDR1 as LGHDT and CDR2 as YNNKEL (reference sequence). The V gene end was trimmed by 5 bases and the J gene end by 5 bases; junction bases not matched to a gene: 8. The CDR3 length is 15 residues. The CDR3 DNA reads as TGTGCCAGCAGCGATACAGGGGGCTCATTAGATACGCAGTATTTT. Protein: CASSDTGGSLDTQYF.

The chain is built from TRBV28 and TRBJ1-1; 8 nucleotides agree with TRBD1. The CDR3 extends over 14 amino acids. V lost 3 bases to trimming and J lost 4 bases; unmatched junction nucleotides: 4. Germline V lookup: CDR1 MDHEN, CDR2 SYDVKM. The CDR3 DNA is TGTGCCAGCAGTTTCAGGGGGCTGAGCACTGAAGCTTTCTTT. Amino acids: CASSFRGLSTEAFF.

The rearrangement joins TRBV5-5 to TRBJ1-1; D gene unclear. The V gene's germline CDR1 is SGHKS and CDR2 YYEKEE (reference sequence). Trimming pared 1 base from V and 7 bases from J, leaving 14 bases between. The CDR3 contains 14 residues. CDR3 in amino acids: CASSLFWGAFEAFF. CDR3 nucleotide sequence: TGTGCCAGCAGCTTGTTCTGGGGAGCCTTTGAAGCTTTCTTT.

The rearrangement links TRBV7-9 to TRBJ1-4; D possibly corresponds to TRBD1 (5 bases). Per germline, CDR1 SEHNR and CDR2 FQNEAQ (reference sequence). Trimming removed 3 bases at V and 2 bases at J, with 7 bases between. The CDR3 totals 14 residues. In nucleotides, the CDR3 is TGTGCCAGCAGCTTGGGGGGGACTAATGAAAAACTGTTTTTT. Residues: CASSLGGTNEKLFF.

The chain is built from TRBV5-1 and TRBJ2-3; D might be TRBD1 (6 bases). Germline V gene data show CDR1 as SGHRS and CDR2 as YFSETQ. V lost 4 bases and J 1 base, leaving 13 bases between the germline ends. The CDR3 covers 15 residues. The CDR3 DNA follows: TGCGCCAGCAGCCCGGAACAGGGACGCACAGATACGCAGTATTTT. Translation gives CASSPEQGRTDTQYF. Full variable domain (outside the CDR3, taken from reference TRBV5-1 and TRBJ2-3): KAGVTQTPRYLIKTRGQQVTLSCSPISGHRSVSWYQQTPGQGLQFLFEYFSETQRNKGNFPGRFSGRQFSNSRSEMNVSTLELGDSALYLCASSPEQGRTDTQYFGPGTRLTVL.

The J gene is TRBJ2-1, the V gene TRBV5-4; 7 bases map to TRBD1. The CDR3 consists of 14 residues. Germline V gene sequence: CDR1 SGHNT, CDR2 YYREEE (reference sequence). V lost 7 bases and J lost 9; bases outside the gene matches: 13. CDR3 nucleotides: TGTGCCAGCGCAAACAGGGGTGGGTACGGTGAGCAGTTCTTC. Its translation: CASANRGGYGEQFF.